The rows below give T cell receptor beta chains drawn from one sample of a study of beta chain features in type 1 diabetes. The protocol was immunoSEQ multiplex PCR, while the TCRdb copy is restricted to in-frame clones and leaves out a portion. The data contain 600,000 to 650,000 clones, less than 20% of them singletons. The specimen was naive CD4+ T cells from blood. These receptors originate from a man aged 18 to 30 in good health. Both conserved end residues are part of each CDR3. D genes are given only for firm matches. The listing skips clone size in some rows; elsewhere it reads once, few, many or a size class.

-,TRBV28,TRBJ1-2,TRBD1,CASRMAGQGMRGYTF,TGTGCCAGCAGAATGGCGGGACAGGGGATGAGGGGCTACACCTTC
few,TRBV28,TRBJ1-6,TRBD1,CASSLYTGVRDSPLHF,TGTGCCAGCAGTTTATATACAGGGGTTCGTGATTCACCCCTCCACTTT
-,TRBV27,TRBJ1-3,-,CASRGFSGNTIYF,TGTGCCAGCAGGGGTTTCTCTGGAAACACCATATATTTT
few,TRBV6-5,TRBJ1-5,TRBD1,CASSFDRVNQPQHF,TGTGCCAGCAGTTTTGACAGGGTCAATCAGCCCCAGCATTTT
once,TRBV2,TRBJ2-5,-,CASGRNQDF,TGTGCCAGCGGAAGAAATCAAGACTTC
-,TRBV18,TRBJ2-1,TRBD2,CASSPPRLAGYNEQFF,TGTGCCAGCTCACCACCCCGACTAGCGGGTTACAATGAGCAGTTCTTC
few,TRBV6-1,TRBJ1-1,-,CASSGTGFTLNTEAFF,TGTGCCAGCAGTGGGACGGGATTCACTCTGAACACTGAAGCTTTCTTT
once,TRBV5-1,TRBJ2-5,TRBD2,CASSLEPSGTEAQYF,TGCGCCAGCAGCTTGGAGCCTAGCGGGACGGAGGCCCAGTACTTC
-,TRBV7-9,TRBJ1-2,TRBD1,CASSLGQGLNYGYTF,TGTGCCAGCAGCTTAGGACAGGGGTTGAACTATGGCTACACCTTC
-,TRBV2,TRBJ1-1,-,CASRSIQGTPEAFF,TGTGCCAGCAGGTCCATTCAGGGGACCCCTGAAGCTTTCTTT
-,TRBV25-1,TRBJ2-5,TRBD1,CASMGQGLETQYF,TGTGCCAGCATGGGACAGGGGCTAGAGACCCAGTACTTC
few,TRBV5-1,TRBJ1-2,-,CASSLEPSNYGYTF,TGCGCCAGCAGCTTGGAACCTTCTAACTATGGCTACACCTTC
-,TRBV4-3,TRBJ2-1,TRBD2,CASSSSGVGVNEQFF,TGCGCCAGCAGCTCCAGCGGGGTGGGGGTCAATGAGCAGTTCTTC
few,TRBV30,TRBJ1-5,TRBD1,CAWSSGGNQPQHF,TGTGCCTGGAGCTCAGGGGGTAATCAGCCCCAGCATTTT
-,TRBV4-1,TRBJ2-5,-,CASSQDERSKTQYF,TGCGCCAGCAGCCAAGATGAAAGGTCCAAGACCCAGTACTTC
few,TRBV23-1,TRBJ1-1,-,CASRGHQNTEAFF,TGCGCCAGCAGGGGACACCAGAACACTGAAGCTTTCTTT
-,TRBV28,TRBJ2-7,TRBD1,CASSPYSGTGPFRSYEQYF,TGTGCCAGCAGTCCGTACTCCGGGACAGGCCCATTCCGATCCTACGAGCAGTACTTC
-,TRBV28,TRBJ2-1,TRBD2,CASSLSGGDNEQFF,TGTGCCAGCAGTTTATCTGGGGGGGACAATGAGCAGTTCTTC
few,TRBV7-2,TRBJ2-4,-,CASSSSLLLARTKNIQYF,TGTGCCAGCAGCTCAAGCTTACTACTAGCCAGGACCAAAAACATTCAGTACTTC
-,TRBV2,TRBJ2-5,TRBD1,CASSEGQGGRETQYF,TGTGCCAGCAGTGAGGGACAGGGAGGAAGGGAGACCCAGTACTTC
few,TRBV28,TRBJ1-1,-,CASSPGVFTEAFF,TGTGCCAGCAGTCCAGGGGTTTTCACTGAAGCTTTCTTT
few,TRBV5-4,TRBJ2-1,TRBD1,CASSRGGTGAFNEQFF,TGTGCCAGCAGCCGGGGTGGGACAGGGGCCTTCAATGAGCAGTTCTTC
-,TRBV20-1,TRBJ2-1,-,CSASLITEQFF,TGCAGTGCTAGCCTCATAACTGAGCAGTTCTTC
-,TRBV28,TRBJ1-1,-,CASSLRETEAFF,TGTGCCAGCAGTTTAAGGGAGACTGAAGCTTTCTTT
few,TRBV7-3,TRBJ2-3,-,CASSESTDTQYF,TGTGCCAGCAGCGAAAGCACAGATACGCAGTATTTT
few,TRBV7-2,TRBJ2-1,TRBD2,CASSKALAGGRNEQFF,TGTGCCAGCAGCAAGGCCCTAGCGGGAGGAAGGAATGAGCAGTTCTTC
many,TRBV14,TRBJ2-7,TRBD2,CASSPWRESRYEQYF,TGTGCCAGCAGCCCTTGGCGGGAGAGTCGCTACGAGCAGTACTTC
few,TRBV6-5,TRBJ1-1,-,CASSFGLGTEAFF,TGTGCCAGCAGTTTCGGACTGGGCACTGAAGCTTTCTTT
-,TRBV28,TRBJ1-1,-,CASSPGVGTEAFF,TGTGCCAGCAGTCCAGGGGTGGGGACTGAAGCTTTCTTT
-,TRBV19,TRBJ2-5,TRBD1,CASSVPDRGQETQYF,TGTGCCAGTAGCGTCCCAGACAGGGGGCAAGAGACCCAGTACTTC
-,TRBV7-9,TRBJ2-1,TRBD1,CASSLMGQGPYNEQFF,TGTGCCAGCAGCTTAATGGGACAGGGCCCCTACAATGAGCAGTTCTTC
few,TRBV28,TRBJ2-2,-,CASSFRRGSGELFF,TGTGCCAGCAGTTTCCGTCGGGGGTCCGGGGAGCTGTTTTTT
few,TRBV6-6,TRBJ1-2,-,CASRVGIRNYGYTF,TGTGCCAGCAGGGTAGGGATCCGTAACTATGGCTACACCTTC
-,TRBV2,TRBJ2-7,-,CASSEDRHRNEQYF,TGTGCCAGCAGTGAAGACCGTCACAGGAACGAGCAGTACTTC
-,TRBV2,TRBJ1-6,-,CASSTFRGNSPLHF,TGTGCCAGCAGCACTTTCAGAGGAAATTCACCCCTCCACTTT
-,TRBV5-1,TRBJ2-2,-,CASSLEGFTGELFF,TGCGCCAGCAGCTTGGAAGGTTTCACCGGGGAGCTGTTTTTT
-,TRBV10-3,TRBJ2-3,TRBD2,CAISGRATDTQYF,TGTGCCATTAGCGGGAGGGCCACAGATACGCAGTATTTT
few,TRBV29-1,TRBJ1-1,-,CSVVEQVNTEAFF,TGCAGCGTGGTCGAACAGGTGAACACTGAAGCTTTCTTT
-,TRBV5-1,TRBJ1-4,-,CASSLEWGSVNEKLFF,TGCGCCAGCAGCTTGGAATGGGGCTCGGTTAATGAAAAACTGTTTTTT
few,TRBV4-3,TRBJ1-1,-,CASSQVTLAEAFF,TGCGCCAGCAGCCAAGTAACTCTCGCTGAAGCTTTCTTT
-,TRBV28,TRBJ1-1,-,CASSSPGDGTKAFF,TGTGCCAGCAGTTCGCCCGGGGACGGCACAAAAGCTTTCTTT
few,TRBV6-5,TRBJ1-1,-,CASRILTGSFTEAFF,TGTGCCAGCAGAATACTGACAGGATCCTTCACTGAAGCTTTCTTT
few,TRBV19,TRBJ2-1,-,CASTPRERVYNEQFF,TGTGCCAGTACCCCGCGAGAGCGAGTTTACAATGAGCAGTTCTTC
once,TRBV19,TRBJ2-1,-,CASSIGQGFTLSEQFF,TGTGCCAGTAGTATAGGGCAGGGGTTTACATTGAGTGAGCAGTTCTTC
-,TRBV18,TRBJ1-1,-,CASSPGGNREAFF,TGTGCCAGCTCACCCGGGGGTAACAGAGAAGCTTTCTTT
few,TRBV7-3,TRBJ1-5,-,CASSLSGNQPQHF,TGTGCCAGCAGCTTATCCGGCAATCAGCCCCAGCATTTT
-,TRBV4-3,TRBJ2-5,TRBD1,CASSHLQGSGETQYF,TGCGCCAGCAGCCATTTACAGGGGTCGGGAGAGACCCAGTACTTC
-,TRBV4-2,TRBJ2-1,-,CASSQETLANEQFF,TGTGCCAGCAGCCAAGAAACGTTAGCGAATGAGCAGTTCTTC
-,TRBV21-1,TRBJ1-1,-,CASNLPGQLNTEAFF,TGTGCCAGCAACCTCCCTGGACAGCTGAACACTGAAGCTTTCTTT
few,TRBV9,TRBJ2-7,TRBD1,CASSEGTGSYEQYF,TGTGCCAGCAGCGAAGGGACAGGGTCCTACGAGCAGTACTTC
few,TRBV4-2,TRBJ2-7,TRBD1,CASSQVISDRGFEQYF,TGTGCCAGCAGCCAGGTTATCTCGGACAGGGGCTTCGAGCAGTACTTC
-,TRBV29-1,TRBJ1-2,TRBD1,CSAFDRGLGGDYGYTF,TGCAGCGCCTTCGACAGGGGGCTGGGCGGGGACTATGGCTACACCTTC
few,TRBV9,TRBJ2-5,-,CASSVAVHPGETQYF,TGTGCCAGCAGCGTAGCAGTACATCCGGGGGAGACCCAGTACTTC
-,TRBV10-3,TRBJ2-7,-,CAISGWPAYEQYF,TGTGCCATCAGTGGATGGCCGGCCTACGAGCAGTACTTC
-,TRBV7-2,TRBJ1-4,-,CASSLTQNLGKLFF,TGTGCCAGCAGCTTGACACAGAATTTAGGAAAACTGTTTTTT